This T cell receptor (beta chain) was retrieved from a study of T-cell reconstitution after alpha-beta-depleted transplantation in children. General study results and limits: Counts and diversity of T cells one year after transplant came mostly from newly produced T cells.

Notes on this clonotype: The antigen remains unidentified.

TCRbeta library construction was performed incorporating unique molecular identifiers. TCRdb redid the calling of the PCR reads with MiXCR, one entry per CDR3 protein. The sample shows approximately 300,000 distinct CDR3 sequences, roughly 7.8% of them seen only once. With 0 bases removed from V and 2 bases from J, the gap between germline ends came to 20 bases. Germline-derived CDR1 and CDR2 are MGHRA and YSYEKL. The CDR3 covers 18 residues. This receptor was obtained from a female patient aged 2-9 years who had a stem cell transplant for Fanconi anemia, so the T cells may come from the graft donor. This chain links TRBV4-1 with TRBJ2-7, with D perhaps matching TRBD2 (6 bases). The starting material was peripheral blood, obtained 360 days after TCRalphabeta/CD19-depleted stem cell transplant. CDR3 in amino acids: CASSQDIAWGGTAYEQYF. CDR3 DNA: TGCGCCAGCAGCCAAGATATCGCTTGGGGCGGGACCGCCTACGAGCAGTACTTC.